What follows are 23 T cell receptor beta chains derived from one specimen sequenced in a study of blood T cell repertoires in COVID-19 (dated by TCRdb to 2020 to 2022). Library preparation was by the immunoSEQ multiplex PCR assay. The clones in this table, taken by TCRdb from immuneACCESS, are in-frame only. Not every clone is retained; where verified, under half of the shortfall comes from an unresolved V gene, and the cause of the rest is unknown. The sample table shows 200,000 to 250,000 clones, and around 83% are seen once. 2.9% of the sample is held by the ten biggest clonotypes. Material: peripheral blood. These receptors all come from a man in his fifties with active or convalescent COVID-19.

This clone was recorded only once. CDR3 in amino acids: CASSPGGRLADTQYF. DNA for the CDR3: TGTGCCAGCAGCCCAGGGGGAAGACTAGCGGATACGCAGTATTTT. The rearrangement uses TRBV5-6 and TRBJ2-3, with a possible D match to TRBD2 (8 bases). This CDR3 is 15 amino acids long. Germline V gene data show CDR1 as SGHDT and CDR2 as YYEEEE. V shed 4 bases and J shed 6 bases, with 18 bases lying between them.

The V and J genes are TRBV19 and TRBJ1-1; TRBD1 agrees at 7 bases. V shed 3 bases, J shed 1 base, and the junction held 11 bases outside the gene matches. Germline V gives CDR1 LNHDA, CDR2 SQIVND (reference sequence). CDR3 length equals 17 residues. CDR3 sequence (DNA): TGTGCCAGTAGTATCCGCGGGGTACAGGGGCCGAACACTGAAGCTTTCTTT. It encodes CASSIRGVQGPNTEAFF. Together with reference TRBV19 and TRBJ1-1, the CDR3 gives the full variable domain: DGGITQSPKYLFRKEGQNVTLSCEQNLNHDAMYWYRQDPGQGLRLIYYSQIVNDFQKGDIAEGYSVSREKKESFPLTVTSAQKNPTAFYLCASSIRGVQGPNTEAFFGQGTRLTVV.

This sequence joins TRBV11-3 and TRBJ2-7, with D possibly matching TRBD1 (6 bases). The CDR3 runs to 15 residues. From germline, CDR1 is SGHNT and CDR2 YENEEA. The V gene lost 1 base and the J gene lost 4 bases, with 14 bases spanning the gap. CDR3 region: CASSLVWTDKYEQYF. DNA for the CDR3: TGTGCCAGCAGCTTAGTTTGGACAGACAAGTACGAGCAGTACTTC.

V is TRBV12-5 and J is TRBJ2-7; D not certain. Trimming left V 0 bases short and J 3 bases short, with 15 bases between. This CDR3 contains 16 residues. Germline V gene data show CDR1 as LGHNT and CDR2 as FRNRAP. The CDR3 is CASGLVFSVGSYEQYF. The DNA of the CDR3 is TGTGCTAGTGGTTTGGTTTTCTCAGTGGGCAGCTACGAGCAGTACTTC.

The table lists this clone with a count of one. The V call is TRBV7-9, the J call TRBJ2-2; D not resolved. Trimming cost V 5 bases and J 6 bases, with 4 bases left between them. This CDR3 is 11 amino acids long. From germline, CDR1 is SEHNR and CDR2 FQNEAQ (reference sequence). Here the CDR3 DNA reads TGTGCCAGCAGCCCCTCCGGGGAGCTGTTTTTT. It encodes CASSPSGELFF.

The chain uses TRBV11-3 and TRBJ1-6; D might be TRBD1 (6 bases). The CDR3 consists of 15 residues. Trimming removed 4 bases at V and 9 bases at J, with 16 bases between. CDR1 and CDR2 (germline): SGHNT, YENEEA. The CDR3 DNA reads as TGTGCCAGCAGCTCGGGACAACCACCCGGTTCACCCCTCCACTTT. It encodes CASSSGQPPGSPLHF.

This chain connects TRBV5-1 to TRBJ1-1; D may be TRBD1 (6 bases). Trimming shortened V by 4 bases and J by 5 bases, and 21 bases separated the two germline ends. There are 16 residues in the CDR3. Germline values: CDR1 SGHRS, CDR2 YFSETQ. CDR3 in DNA: TGCGCCAGCAGCCAGAGCAATGTTGGGGGCAATACTGAAGCTTTCTTT. It is translated as CASSQSNVGGNTEAFF. The full variable domain, its missing parts supplied by reference TRBV5-1 and TRBJ1-1, is KAGVTQTPRYLIKTRGQQVTLSCSPISGHRSVSWYQQTPGQGLQFLFEYFSETQRNKGNFPGRFSGRQFSNSRSEMNVSTLELGDSALYLCASSQSNVGGNTEAFFGQGTRLTVV.

The chain carries TRBV27 and TRBJ1-5; a possible D gene is TRBD1 (6 bases). From germline, CDR1 is MNHEY and CDR2 SMNVEV (reference sequence). The V end was cut by 4 bases, the J end by 9 bases, with 13 bases between. This CDR3 spans 13 amino acids. The chain's CDR3 is CASSSRGRGPQHF. In DNA, the CDR3 is TGTGCCAGCAGTTCCAGGGGCCGGGGGCCCCAGCATTTT.

This chain joins TRBV25-1 and TRBJ2-3; no firm D call. The length of the CDR3 is 11 residues. Germline-derived CDR1 and CDR2 are MGHDK and SYGVNS. The V end was cut by 8 bases, the J end by 2 bases, with 5 bases between. In DNA form, the CDR3 reads TGTGCCAGCGCGGTCACAGATACGCAGTATTTT. It codes for CASAVTDTQYF.

This chain links TRBV20-1 with TRBJ1-2, with 11 bases aligning to TRBD1. Germline V gives CDR1 DFQATT, CDR2 SNEGSKA (reference sequence). This CDR3 has 13 amino acids. Trimming removed 3 bases from V and 8 bases from J; junction bases left unmatched: 5. DNA for the CDR3: TGCAGTGCTAGTGGACAGGGGGCCTGGGGCTACACCTTC. Translating it yields CSASGQGAWGYTF.

The J gene is TRBJ1-2, the V gene TRBV5-1; 9 bases are a match to TRBD1. This CDR3 has 15 amino acids. Germline lookup yields CDR1 SGHRS and CDR2 YFSETQ. The junction had 2 bases not matched to a gene; V was cut back by 0 bases and J by 2 bases. The CDR3 loop reads CASSLGTGVNYGYTF. Written as DNA, the CDR3 is TGCGCCAGCAGCTTGGGGACAGGGGTGAACTATGGCTACACCTTC.

This clone was picked up one time. The chain recombines TRBV7-2 with TRBJ1-3, with 8 positions matching TRBD1. Germline loops: CDR1 SGHTA, CDR2 FQGNSA. The CDR3 runs to 15 residues. Germline trimming cut 1 base from V and 3 bases from J; bases unmatched to any gene: 2. The CDR3 DNA reads TGTGCCAGCAGCTTAGTTGACAGGGGTGGAAACACCATATATTTT. This codes for CASSLVDRGGNTIYF.

The rearrangement uses TRBV15 and TRBJ2-6; perhaps TRBD1 as D (6 bases). Germline values: CDR1 LNHNV, CDR2 YYDKDF (reference sequence). CDR3 length: 17 residues. V lost 0 bases, J lost 2 bases, and 11 bases lay in between. CDR3 DNA: TGTGCCACCAGCAGAGATCTGAAGGGGGCTGGGGCCAACGTCCTGACTTTC. Protein product: CATSRDLKGAGANVLTF.

The chain couples TRBV12-3 or TRBV12-4 to TRBJ1-5; D gene ambiguous. Trimming took off 8 bases at V and 1 base at J, with 9 bases between the two ends. This CDR3 region has 13 residues. The CDR3 nucleotides read TGTGCCAGCGGCTTGCGGAGCAATCAGCCCCAGCATTTT. Its protein product is CASGLRSNQPQHF.

The CDR3 DNA reads as TGTGCCAGCAGCTTAGTTGGTAGGGGTAATTCACCCCTCCACTTT. Translating gives CASSLVGRGNSPLHF. The chain has TRBV11-2 and TRBJ1-6; D is possibly TRBD1 (5 bases). Per germline, CDR1 SGHAT and CDR2 FQNNGV. The ends were cut back, 1 base at V and 6 bases at J, with 10 bases in the middle. The CDR3 contains 15 residues.

V and J are TRBV28 and TRBJ2-7, with 9 nucleotides matching TRBD1. Germline-derived CDR1 and CDR2 are MDHEN and SYDVKM. The CDR3 totals 15 residues. Losses at the gene ends were 8 bases for V and 3 bases for J; bases not matched to a gene: 11. The CDR3 DNA reads as TGTGCCAGCCAGACTAACGACAGGGGGGGCTACGAGCAGTACTTC. Translation gives CASQTNDRGGYEQYF.

In its sample, this clone was seen a few times. V is TRBV12-3 or TRBV12-4 and J is TRBJ1-5, with D perhaps matching TRBD1 (5 bases). The CDR3 consists of 13 residues. Trimming shortened V by 4 bases and J by 3 bases, and 7 bases separated the two germline ends. CDR3 in amino acids: CASSSGDNQPQHF. The CDR3 DNA reads as TGTGCCAGCAGTTCGGGGGACAATCAGCCCCAGCATTTT.

The chain recombines TRBV11-2 with TRBJ2-5; D perhaps matches TRBD2 (5 bases). CDR3 size: 14 residues. Germline CDR1 reads SGHAT; CDR2 reads FQNNGV. Trimming shortened V by 5 bases and J by 1 base, and 11 bases separated the two germline ends. CDR3 bases: TGTGCCAGCAGCCGGGTAAGCGGCCAAGAGACCCAGTACTTC. As protein: CASSRVSGQETQYF.

This clone has just a few counts. The V gene is TRBV6-1, the J gene TRBJ1-2, with D possibly matching TRBD1 (5 bases). V was shortened by 1 base and J by 4 bases, with 13 bases between the two germline ends. Per the germline V gene, CDR1 is MNHNS and CDR2 is SASEGT. CDR3 size: 15 residues. This chain's CDR3 is CASSEVAGGTYGYTF. CDR3 nucleotides: TGTGCCAGCAGTGAAGTTGCCGGGGGGACCTATGGCTACACCTTC.

The genes are TRBV5-4 and TRBJ1-1, with D maybe TRBD1 (5 bases). The CDR3 totals 15 residues. Germline CDR1 SGHNT, CDR2 YYREEE (reference sequence). V shed 0 bases and J shed 6 bases, with 15 bases lying between them. The CDR3: CASSLVPGGRPEAFF. CDR3 nucleotides: TGTGCCAGCAGCTTGGTCCCGGGGGGTAGGCCTGAAGCTTTCTTT.

The rearrangement joins TRBV5-8 to TRBJ1-2; perhaps TRBD1 as D (5 bases). Between the trimmed V and J ends, which lost 2 bases and 8 bases, there was a span of 10 bases. In germline, CDR1 is SGHTS, CDR2 YDEGEE. CDR3 length: 12 residues. In nucleotides, the CDR3 is TGTGCCAGCAGCTTACACAGGACCGGCTACACCTTC. Its translation is CASSLHRTGYTF.

The V gene is TRBV6-5, the J gene TRBJ1-2; 7 bases are shared with TRBD1. CDR1 is MNHEY, CDR2 SVGAGI, per germline. The CDR3 length is 14 residues. V was pared by 2 bases and J by 4 bases, with 4 bases of the junction left unmatched. CDR3 bases: TGTGCCAGCAGTTACGCCAGGACAGGCTATGGCTACACCTTC. It translates to CASSYARTGYGYTF.

The chain has TRBV6-5 and TRBJ2-1; the match to TRBD2 covers 10 bases. The ends lost 8 bases at V and 9 bases at J; junction bases unmatched: 13. The CDR3 spans 15 residues. The germline CDR1 and CDR2 sequences are MNHEY and SVGAGI. In nucleotides, the CDR3 is TGTGCCAGCGGGCTGAAAAGCGGGAGGGCCGCTGAGCAGTTCTTC. It translates to CASGLKSGRAAEQFF.